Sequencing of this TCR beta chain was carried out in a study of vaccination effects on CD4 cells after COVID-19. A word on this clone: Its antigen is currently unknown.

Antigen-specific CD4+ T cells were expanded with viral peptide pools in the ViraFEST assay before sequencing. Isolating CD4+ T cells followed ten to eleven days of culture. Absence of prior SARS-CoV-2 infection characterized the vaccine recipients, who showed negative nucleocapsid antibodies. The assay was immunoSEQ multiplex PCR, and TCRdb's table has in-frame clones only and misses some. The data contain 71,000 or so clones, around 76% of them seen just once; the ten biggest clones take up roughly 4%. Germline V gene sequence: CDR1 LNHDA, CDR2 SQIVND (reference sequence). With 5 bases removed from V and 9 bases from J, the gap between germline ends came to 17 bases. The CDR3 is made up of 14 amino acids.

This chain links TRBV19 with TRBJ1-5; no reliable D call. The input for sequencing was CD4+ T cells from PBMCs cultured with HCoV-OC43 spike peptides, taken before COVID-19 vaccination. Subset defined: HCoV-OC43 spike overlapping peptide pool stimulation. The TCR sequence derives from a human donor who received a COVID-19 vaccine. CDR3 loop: CASSEVGSLMPQHF. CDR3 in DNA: TGTGCCAGTAGTGAGGTCGGTAGCCTCATGCCCCAGCATTTT.